The 10 T cell receptor beta chains below all came from one sample that was sequenced in a study of T cell responses to AZD1222 COVID-19 vaccine. Using immunoSEQ multiplex PCR, the repertoire was profiled, and TCRdb retains in-frame clones only, with some absent. Among 110,000 to 150,000 clones listed, 85% to 95% were seen once. The source material was peripheral blood, sampled after recovery from COVID-19. The origin of the receptors is an adult who had recovered from COVID-19.

This sequence joins TRBV19 and TRBJ1-2; 7 nucleotides match TRBD1. The V gene end was trimmed by 5 bases and the J gene end by 6 bases; junction bases not matched to a gene: 9. The CDR3 is 14 amino acids. Germline assignment: CDR1 LNHDA and CDR2 SQIVND (reference sequence). The CDR3 loop reads CASSLGQNSHGYTF. In nucleotides, the CDR3 is TGTGCCAGTAGTTTGGGACAGAATTCCCATGGCTACACCTTC.

V is TRBV20-1 and J is TRBJ1-5; TRBD1 matches 8 bases. The V gene end was trimmed by 3 bases and the J gene end by 3 bases; junction bases not matched to a gene: 4. This CDR3 is built from 14 residues. Germline V gene lookup returns CDR1 DFQATT and CDR2 SNEGSKA (reference sequence). As DNA, the CDR3 is TGCAGTGCTAGTCGGACAGGGAACAATCAGCCCCAGCATTTT. Its protein is CSASRTGNNQPQHF.

The CDR3 DNA sequence: TGCGCCAGCAGCTCCGGGATGACAGATTCACCCCTCCACTTT. Encoded protein: CASSSGMTDSPLHF. The J gene is TRBJ1-6, the V gene TRBV5-1; TRBD1 might be the D (5 bases). The CDR3 has 14 amino acids. V dropped 3 bases and J dropped 8 bases, with 12 bases sitting between them. Per germline, CDR1 SGHRS and CDR2 YFSETQ.

The chain employs TRBV5-6 and TRBJ2-7, with D possibly being TRBD1 (5 bases). V gave up 0 bases and J gave up 1 base, with 11 bases separating them. Germline V gene data show CDR1 as SGHDT and CDR2 as YYEEEE. The CDR3 is 15 residues long. CDR3 sequence reads: CASSLGGLISYEQYF. The DNA for the CDR3 is TGTGCCAGCAGCTTGGGGGGCCTAATTTCCTACGAGCAGTACTTC.

J is TRBJ2-1 and V is TRBV4-1, with 10 positions matching TRBD2. CDR3 size: 15 residues. The V gene end was trimmed by 0 bases and the J gene end by 11 bases; junction bases not matched to a gene: 7. Germline V gene data show CDR1 as MGHRA and CDR2 as YSYEKL. Written as DNA, the CDR3 is TGCGCCAGCAGCCAAGATCGCGGTAGCGGGAGGCAGCAGTTCTTC. This codes for CASSQDRGSGRQQFF.

The J gene is TRBJ1-1, the V gene TRBV7-8; D possibly corresponds to TRBD1 (5 bases). This CDR3 comprises 13 residues. Germline loops: CDR1 SGHVS, CDR2 FQNEAQ. V was cut by 5 bases and J by 1 base, with 8 bases left in between. CDR3 protein: CASSRDGNTEAFF. DNA for the CDR3: TGTGCCAGCAGCCGGGACGGGAACACTGAAGCTTTCTTT.

This sequence joins TRBV5-1 and TRBJ2-1, with TRBD2 as a possible D gene (5 bases). CDR1 is SGHRS, CDR2 YFSETQ, per germline. V lost 0 bases and J 7 bases, leaving 14 bases between the germline ends. The CDR3 runs to 15 residues. The CDR3 region is CASSLERGPKNEQFF. CDR3 coding DNA: TGCGCCAGCAGCTTGGAGAGAGGGCCGAAGAATGAGCAGTTCTTC.

The CDR3 region has the DNA TGTGCCAGCAGCTCAGACCCGGCTTACACTGAAGCTTTCTTT. This translates into CASSSDPAYTEAFF. This sequence joins TRBV9 and TRBJ1-1; D is uncertain. CDR1 and CDR2 from the germline V gene are SGDLS and YYNGEE. There are 14 residues in the CDR3. Trimming removed 4 bases at V and 3 bases at J, with 13 bases between.

The genes are TRBV6-2 or TRBV6-3 and TRBJ2-7, with D unclear. Between the trimmed V and J ends, which lost 4 bases and 3 bases, there was a span of 10 bases. The CDR3 has 13 amino acids. Germline loops: CDR1 MNHEY, CDR2 SVGEGT. Written as DNA, the CDR3 is TGTGCCAGCAGTTGGCTCGGAATCTACGAGCAGTACTTC. Residues: CASSWLGIYEQYF.

The chain uses TRBV7-9 and TRBJ1-1; D possibly corresponds to TRBD1 (6 bases). Trimming pared 5 bases from V and 1 base from J, leaving 8 bases between. CDR1 and CDR2 from the germline V gene are SEHNR and FQNEAQ (reference sequence). The CDR3 sequence is 13 residues long. In nucleotides, the CDR3 is TGTGCCAGCAGCCCGACAGGGAACACTGAAGCTTTCTTT. It encodes CASSPTGNTEAFF.